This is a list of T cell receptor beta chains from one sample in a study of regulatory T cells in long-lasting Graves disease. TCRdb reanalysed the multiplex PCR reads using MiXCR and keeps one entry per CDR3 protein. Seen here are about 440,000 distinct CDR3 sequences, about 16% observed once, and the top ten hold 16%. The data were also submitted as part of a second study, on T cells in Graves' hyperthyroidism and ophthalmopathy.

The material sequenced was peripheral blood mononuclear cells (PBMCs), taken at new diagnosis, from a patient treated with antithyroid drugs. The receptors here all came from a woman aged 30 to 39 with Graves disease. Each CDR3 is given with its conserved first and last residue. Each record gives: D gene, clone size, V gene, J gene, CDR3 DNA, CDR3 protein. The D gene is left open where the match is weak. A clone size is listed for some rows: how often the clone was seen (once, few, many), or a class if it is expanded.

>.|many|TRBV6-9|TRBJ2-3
TGTGCCAGCAGTTTGGACAGCACTAGCACAGATACGCAGTATTTT
CASSLDSTSTDTQYF
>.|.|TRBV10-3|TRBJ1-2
TGTGCCATCAGTGAGTCGGGAGTCAACTATGGCTACACCTTC
CAISESGVNYGYTF
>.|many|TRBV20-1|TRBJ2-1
TGCAGTGCTAGAGATAACCCTCCCGGGCATGAGCAGTTCTTC
CSARDNPPGHEQFF
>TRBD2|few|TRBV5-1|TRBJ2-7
TGCGCCAGCAGAATAGGACTAGCGGGAGTCGAGCAGTACTTC
CASRIGLAGVEQYF
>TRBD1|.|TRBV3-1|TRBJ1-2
TGTGCCAGCAGCACCCAGGACAGGGTGACGAAAGGCTACACCTTC
CASSTQDRVTKGYTF
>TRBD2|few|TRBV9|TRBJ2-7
TGTGCCAGCAGCGGGGGGGGAGGCCCTGGGTTCTACGAGCAGTACTTC
CASSGGGGPGFYEQYF
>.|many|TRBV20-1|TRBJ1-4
TGCAGTGCTATGGGAGTCGGGGAAAAACTGTTTTTT
CSAMGVGEKLFF
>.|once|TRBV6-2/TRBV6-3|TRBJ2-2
TGTGCCAGCAGTTATAGGGCAGACAACGGGGGAGGAAGGACCGGGGAGCTGTTTTTT
CASSYRADNGGGRTGELFF
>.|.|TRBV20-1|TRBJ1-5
TGCAGTGCTCTTGACGTGGGGGGCTCTGGCAATCAGCCCCAGCATTTT
CSALDVGGSGNQPQHF
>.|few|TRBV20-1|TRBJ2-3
TGCAGTGCCCGACCCGAGGTTACAGATACGCAGTATTTT
CSARPEVTDTQYF
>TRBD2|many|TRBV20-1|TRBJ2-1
TGCAGTGCTCCACTCCGGGACTACCCCTACAATGAGCAGTTCTTC
CSAPLRDYPYNEQFF
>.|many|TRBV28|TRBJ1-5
TGTGCCAGCATCTTCCAACAGAGCAATCAGCCCCAGCATTTT
CASIFQQSNQPQHF
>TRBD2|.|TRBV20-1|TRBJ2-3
TGCAGTGCTGGCGGGACTAGCGGATACTCCACAGATACGCAGTATTTT
CSAGGTSGYSTDTQYF
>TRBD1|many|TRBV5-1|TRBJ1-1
TGCGCCAGCAGCTTTGGAGGGGGCGAAACTGAAGCTTTCTTT
CASSFGGGETEAFF
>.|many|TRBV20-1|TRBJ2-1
TGCAGTGCTAGAGATCTAGGAGGTACCCGGCTCCGGGGCAATGAGCAGTTCTTC
CSARDLGGTRLRGNEQFF
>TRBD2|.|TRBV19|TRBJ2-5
TGTGCCAGTAGTTTAAGCGGGAGTAACCAAGAGACCCAGTACTTC
CASSLSGSNQETQYF
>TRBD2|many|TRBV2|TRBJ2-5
TGTGCCAGCTTATTTGGGGCTAGCGGGAGTGGGTCGGTAGAGACCCAGTACTTC
CASLFGASGSGSVETQYF
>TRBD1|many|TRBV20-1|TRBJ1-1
TGCAGTGCCCTGACAGGGGAGTTCGCTGAAGCTTTCTTT
CSALTGEFAEAFF
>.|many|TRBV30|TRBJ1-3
TGTGCCTGGAGCCCCCTGACCCCTGGAAACACCATATATTTT
CAWSPLTPGNTIYF
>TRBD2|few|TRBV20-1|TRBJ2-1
TGCAGTGCTAGACTAGCGGGAATCCGAGTTAGGGAGAATGAGCAGTTCTTC
CSARLAGIRVRENEQFF
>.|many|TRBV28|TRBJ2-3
TGTGCCAGCAGTACCGGGACTTTCCAAACAGATACGCAGTATTTT
CASSTGTFQTDTQYF
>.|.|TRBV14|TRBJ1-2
TGTGCCAGCAGCCTGACCGGGACAATCAGGCGGGGCTACACCTTC
CASSLTGTIRRGYTF
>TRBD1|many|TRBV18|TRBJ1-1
TGTGCCAGCTCACCAAGGGACAGGGGATCGAACACTGAAGCTTTCTTT
CASSPRDRGSNTEAFF
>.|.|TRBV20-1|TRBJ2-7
TGCAGTGCTAGAGAGGCTCCGTCCTACGAGCAGTACTTC
CSAREAPSYEQYF
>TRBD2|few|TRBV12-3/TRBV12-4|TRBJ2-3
TGTGCCAGCAGTTCCCTAGCGGGAGTGAGAGGAGGGGGAGATACGCAGTATTTT
CASSSLAGVRGGGDTQYF
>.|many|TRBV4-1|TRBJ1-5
TGCGCCAGCAGCCAAGACTTTCGGGGTAGTCAGCCCCAGCATTTT
CASSQDFRGSQPQHF
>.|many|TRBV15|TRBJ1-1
TGTGCCACCAGCAGAGATATCGGCGTCACTGAAGCTTTCTTT
CATSRDIGVTEAFF
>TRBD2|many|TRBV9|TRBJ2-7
TGTGCCAGCAGCGTAGGAGGTAGCGGGAGTTGGGAGCAGTACTTC
CASSVGGSGSWEQYF
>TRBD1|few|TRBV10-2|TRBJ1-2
TGCGCCAGCTTTGATCGGACAGGTTCCTACACCTTC
CASFDRTGSYTF
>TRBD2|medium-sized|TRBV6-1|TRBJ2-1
TGTGCCAGCAACTTAGCGGGGGGCTCCTACAATGAGCAGTTCTTC
CASNLAGGSYNEQFF
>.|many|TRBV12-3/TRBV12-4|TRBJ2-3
TGTGCCAGCAGTTCGCCAGATACGCAGTATTTT
CASSSPDTQYF
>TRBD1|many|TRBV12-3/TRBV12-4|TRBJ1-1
TGTGCCAGCAGTCAAGGACAGGTGAACACTGAAGCTTTCTTT
CASSQGQVNTEAFF
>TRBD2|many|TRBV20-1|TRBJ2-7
TGCAGTGCTAGTCAAATTAGAGTAACTAGCGGGAGATTCTACGAGCAGTACTTC
CSASQIRVTSGRFYEQYF
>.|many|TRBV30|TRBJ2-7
TGTGCCTGGAGTGTAGGGGATACCTACGAGCAGTACTTC
CAWSVGDTYEQYF
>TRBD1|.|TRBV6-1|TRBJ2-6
TGTGCCAGCAGAAGACAGGGGGCGATGTCTGGGGCCAACGTCCTGACTTTC
CASRRQGAMSGANVLTF
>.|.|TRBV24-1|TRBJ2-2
TGTGCCACCAGTGAGTTCAGGGCAAACACCGGGGAGCTGTTTTTT
CATSEFRANTGELFF
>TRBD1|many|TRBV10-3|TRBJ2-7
TGTGCCATCAGTGACACGACAGGGACCACCTACGAGCAGTACTTC
CAISDTTGTTYEQYF